These T cell receptor beta chains were read from a single sample in a study of blood T cell repertoires in COVID-19. The repertoire was sequenced with immunoSEQ multiplex PCR; TCRdb's copy has only in-frame clones and lacks some. The sample includes 150,000 to 200,000 clones, 80% of them seen just once. The sequenced material came from PBMCs or T cells enriched from blood (not recorded which). These TCRs come from a man aged 35 to 55 who had recovered from COVID-19. Each CDR3 is given with its conserved first and last residue. The order of the fields is CDR3 length, V gene, J gene, D gene, clone size, CDR3 protein, CDR3 DNA. A D gene is named only where the DNA matches it firmly. Clone size is not always given. Where it is, it says once, few, many or a class for expanded clones.

>15|TRBV3-1/TRBV3-2|TRBJ2-2|NA|NA
CASSQDLTGYRELFF
TGTGCCAGCAGCCAAGATCTTACAGGGTATCGGGAGCTGTTTTTT
>15|TRBV3-1/TRBV3-2|TRBJ2-7|NA|many
CASSQDFRTRKEQYF
TGTGCCAGCAGCCAAGACTTCCGGACAAGGAAAGAGCAGTACTTC
>19|TRBV11-3|TRBJ1-5|TRBD1|NA
CASSYGRDRGLYSNQPQHF
TGTGCCAGCAGCTATGGGCGGGACAGGGGGCTTTATAGCAATCAGCCCCAGCATTTT
>16|TRBV30|TRBJ2-6|NA|NA
CAWDLGGSSGANVLTF
TGTGCCTGGGACCTAGGAGGGTCCTCTGGGGCCAACGTCCTGACTTTC
>16|TRBV3-1/TRBV3-2|TRBJ2-3|TRBD1|NA
CASSQFLGQGKDTQYF
TGTGCCAGCAGCCAATTCCTGGGACAGGGTAAGGATACGCAGTATTTT
>16|TRBV30|TRBJ1-6|TRBD1|NA
CAWSLGTGRRDSPLHF
TGTGCCTGGAGCCTCGGGACAGGGCGGCGGGATTCACCCCTCCACTTT
>16|TRBV6-1|TRBJ2-7|TRBD1|medium-sized
CASSGSGTGFSYEQYF
TGTGCCAGCAGTGGTTCCGGGACAGGGTTCTCCTACGAGCAGTACTTC
>15|TRBV18|TRBJ1-6|NA|NA
CASRSGVDYNSPLHF
TGTGCCAGCAGATCCGGGGTCGACTATAATTCACCCCTCCACTTT
>15|TRBV11-3|TRBJ2-3|TRBD2|NA
CASSATSGGADTQYF
TGTGCCAGCAGCGCAACTAGCGGGGGGGCAGATACGCAGTATTTT
>13|TRBV12-3/TRBV12-4|TRBJ2-1|NA|NA
CASSLGRINEQFF
TGTGCCAGCAGTTTGGGCCGAATCAATGAGCAGTTCTTC
>14|TRBV5-1|TRBJ1-1|NA|NA
CASSFRGAKTEAFF
TGCGCCAGCAGCTTCCGGGGGGCGAAGACTGAAGCTTTCTTT
>12|TRBV6-5|TRBJ1-1|TRBD1|NA
CASRTDREEAFF
TGTGCCAGCAGGACCGACAGGGAAGAAGCTTTCTTT
>15|TRBV3-1/TRBV3-2|TRBJ2-2|TRBD1|NA
CASSLRQGSNGELFF
TGTGCCAGCAGCCTGCGACAGGGCAGTAACGGGGAGCTGTTTTTT
>16|TRBV25-1|TRBJ2-1|TRBD1|NA
CASSEYGTGVNNEQFF
TGTGCCAGCAGTGAATACGGGACAGGGGTAAACAATGAGCAGTTCTTC
>13|TRBV24-1|TRBJ2-5|NA|NA
CATGGTPQETQYF
TGTGCCACCGGCGGGACTCCCCAAGAGACCCAGTACTTC
>12|TRBV25-1|TRBJ2-7|NA|few
CATRSTTYEQYF
TGTGCCACCCGCTCAACAACCTACGAGCAGTACTTC
>15|TRBV18|TRBJ2-2|TRBD2|NA
CASRPSGGTSWELFF
TGTGCCAGCCGGCCCAGCGGGGGGACCTCGTGGGAGCTGTTTTTT
>13|TRBV2|TRBJ2-3|NA|NA
CASGGSSTDTQYF
TGTGCCAGCGGGGGGTCCAGCACAGATACGCAGTATTTT
>14|TRBV28|TRBJ2-5|TRBD2|NA
CASSLRGGQETQYF
TGTGCCAGCAGTTTACGCGGGGGCCAAGAGACCCAGTACTTC
>12|TRBV6-5|TRBJ1-6|TRBD1|NA
CATRDRDSPLHF
TGTGCCACCAGAGACAGGGATTCACCCCTCCACTTT
>12|TRBV19|TRBJ1-5|TRBD1|NA
CASKTGNQPQHF
TGTGCCAGTAAGACAGGGAATCAGCCCCAGCATTTT
>17|TRBV29-1|TRBJ1-2|TRBD1|NA
CSVPPPGQGSFSYGYTF
TGCAGCGTACCCCCGCCGGGACAGGGGAGTTTTTCCTATGGCTACACCTTC
>13|TRBV24-1|TRBJ2-3|NA|NA
CATRSRATDTQYF
TGTGCCACCAGGTCCAGGGCCACAGATACGCAGTATTTT
>15|TRBV9|TRBJ1-1|NA|NA
CASSVPPRGDTEAFF
TGTGCCAGCAGCGTTCCTCCCAGGGGAGACACTGAAGCTTTCTTT
>18|TRBV3-1/TRBV3-2|TRBJ2-3|TRBD2|NA
CASSSGTSGGSSTDTQYF
TGTGCCAGCAGCTCCGGGACTAGCGGGGGGTCTAGCACAGATACGCAGTATTTT
>12|TRBV5-1|TRBJ1-2|NA|NA
CASSLEAGGYTF
TGCGCCAGCAGCTTGGAAGCCGGGGGCTACACCTTC
>17|TRBV6-4|TRBJ1-2|TRBD1|NA
CASSDVPGQGGYYGYTF
TGTGCCAGCAGTGACGTCCCGGGACAGGGGGGGTACTATGGCTACACCTTC
>15|TRBV7-2|TRBJ1-1|TRBD1|NA
CASSSWGQVGTEAFF
TGTGCCAGCAGCTCTTGGGGACAGGTCGGGACTGAAGCTTTCTTT
>15|TRBV5-1|TRBJ1-5|NA|NA
CASSLEGDSNQPQHF
TGCGCCAGCAGCTTGGAAGGGGATAGCAATCAGCCCCAGCATTTT
>11|TRBV12-5|TRBJ2-3|NA|NA
CASGFRDTQYF
TGTGCTAGTGGTTTTCGGGATACGCAGTATTTT
>19|TRBV9|TRBJ2-5|NA|NA
CASSADALTPTGYQETQYF
TGTGCCAGCAGCGCCGACGCGTTGACCCCGACAGGCTACCAAGAGACCCAGTACTTC
>15|TRBV6-6|TRBJ1-5|TRBD1|NA
CASSLYRDRSQPQHF
TGTGCCAGCAGTTTATACCGGGACAGAAGTCAGCCCCAGCATTTT
>18|TRBV15|TRBJ2-7|TRBD2|NA
CATTPSGASGGVSYEQYF
TGTGCCACCACTCCCTCTGGGGCTAGCGGGGGGGTCTCCTACGAGCAGTACTTC
>15|TRBV6-6|TRBJ2-3|NA|NA
CASSYPGGRQDTQYF
TGTGCCAGCAGTTACCCTGGGGGCAGGCAAGATACGCAGTATTTT
>18|TRBV6-1|TRBJ1-2|TRBD1|NA
CASSEPQGSYVKLYGYTF
TGTGCCAGCAGTGAACCACAGGGGTCCTATGTAAAACTCTATGGCTACACCTTC
>10|TRBV20-1|TRBJ2-5|NA|NA
CSATRETQYF
TGCAGTGCTACCAGAGAGACCCAGTACTTC
>13|TRBV4-2|TRBJ2-2|NA|few
CASSSGNTGELFF
TGTGCCAGCTCCAGCGGGAACACCGGGGAGCTGTTTTTT
>15|TRBV5-6|TRBJ1-1|TRBD1|NA
CASSLVRQGGTEAFF
TGTGCCAGCAGCTTGGTACGACAGGGGGGCACTGAAGCTTTCTTT
>15|TRBV7-9|TRBJ1-2|TRBD1|NA
CASSLARQGRHGYTF
TGTGCCAGCAGCTTAGCGCGACAGGGAAGACATGGCTACACCTTC
>16|TRBV2|TRBJ1-1|NA|NA
CASAYQPEQGNTEAFF
TGTGCCAGCGCATATCAACCAGAACAGGGGAACACTGAAGCTTTCTTT
>14|TRBV15|TRBJ2-7|TRBD2|NA
CATSIAGGTYEQYF
TGTGCCACCAGCATAGCGGGGGGCACCTACGAGCAGTACTTC
>14|TRBV3-1/TRBV3-2|TRBJ2-5|NA|NA
CASSLNQGRETQYF
TGTGCCAGCAGCTTAAACCAGGGTAGGGAGACCCAGTACTTC
>14|TRBV5-5|TRBJ1-3|NA|NA
CASSRDIFGNTIYF
TGTGCCAGCAGCCGGGATATCTTTGGAAACACCATATATTTT
>14|TRBV2|TRBJ2-5|TRBD2|NA
CATSSGDYQETQYF
TGTGCCACTTCTAGCGGGGACTACCAAGAGACCCAGTACTTC
>18|TRBV6-4|TRBJ2-3|TRBD1|once
CASSDAPKTTGELDTQYF
TGTGCCAGCAGTGACGCTCCGAAAACTACAGGGGAGCTAGATACGCAGTATTTT
>18|TRBV7-6|TRBJ2-2|TRBD2|few
CASSSNPLAGGNTGELFF
TGTGCCAGCAGCTCCAACCCCTTAGCGGGGGGGAACACCGGGGAGCTGTTTTTT
>15|TRBV4-2|TRBJ1-2|NA|once
CASSQDPDSSYGYTF
TGTGCCAGCAGCCAAGACCCCGACAGTTCCTATGGCTACACCTTC
>15|TRBV14|TRBJ1-6|NA|NA
CASSLHFHGDSPLHF
TGTGCCAGCAGTCTTCATTTCCACGGAGATTCACCCCTCCACTTT
>16|TRBV27|TRBJ2-7|TRBD1|NA
CASFSWPRGPVYEQYF
TGTGCCAGCTTCAGTTGGCCCAGGGGGCCAGTCTACGAGCAGTACTTC
>15|TRBV19|TRBJ1-2|NA|NA
CASSMTRGGYYGYTF
TGTGCCAGTAGTATGACCCGGGGGGGCTACTATGGCTACACCTTC
>15|TRBV6-5|TRBJ1-5|NA|NA
CASSYSRGFGQPQHF
TGTGCCAGCAGTTACTCAAGGGGGTTCGGTCAGCCCCAGCATTTT
>15|TRBV5-4|TRBJ2-5|TRBD2|NA
CASRIAGGIREAQYF
TGTGCCAGCAGAATTGCGGGGGGGATAAGAGAGGCCCAGTACTTC
>14|TRBV30|TRBJ1-5|NA|once
CAWSTPLGNQPQHF
TGTGCCTGGAGCACGCCATTAGGCAATCAGCCCCAGCATTTT
>16|TRBV11-1|TRBJ2-3|TRBD1|NA
CASSLRTGRKTDTQYF
TGTGCCAGCAGCCTACGGACAGGGAGGAAGACAGATACGCAGTATTTT
>16|TRBV5-1|TRBJ2-1|TRBD2|NA
CASSSQASGGLNEQFF
TGCGCCAGCAGCTCCCAAGCTAGCGGGGGGCTCAATGAGCAGTTCTTC
>13|TRBV7-3|TRBJ2-7|TRBD2|NA
CASSLGAGLEQYF
TGTGCCAGCAGCTTAGGAGCGGGGCTCGAGCAGTACTTC
>15|TRBV11-2|TRBJ2-3|TRBD2|NA
CASSLLAGPQGTQYF
TGTGCCAGCAGCTTACTAGCGGGCCCTCAGGGTACGCAGTATTTT
>12|TRBV2|TRBJ2-7|TRBD1|NA
CASRPGQRTSYF
TGTGCCAGCAGACCGGGACAGAGGACCTCGTACTTC
>13|TRBV28|TRBJ1-1|NA|NA
CASLIQGRTEAFF
TGTGCCAGCCTTATTCAGGGTCGCACTGAAGCTTTCTTT